The clone carrying this T cell receptor (beta chain) appeared a single time. Its antigen is currently unknown. TCRdb re-called the 5' RACE reads through MiXCR, storing one row per CDR3 protein. The profile shows around 80,000 distinct CDR3 sequences, less than 15% of them singletons. This entry comes from a study of early T cells in non-severe SARS-CoV-2 infection. General study points: Sequences matched to VDJdb favored anti-spike CD8 responses, while private and CD4 specificities were missed.

Germline values: CDR1 LGHDT, CDR2 YNNKEL (reference sequence). V was clipped by 2 bases and J by 5 bases; unmatched bases: 12. The CDR3 consists of 18 residues. Material for sequencing was whole blood. This rearrangement joins TRBV3-1 to TRBJ2-2; 9 bases line up with TRBD2. The receptor was derived from an adult who was a healthcare worker with PCR-confirmed SARS-CoV-2 infection or an uninfected control (not recorded which). This CDR3 reads CASSQLAGNSLGTGELFF. CDR3 nucleotides: TGTGCCAGCAGCCAACTAGCGGGGAACTCATTAGGGACCGGGGAGCTGTTTTTT. The complete variable domain, with remaining parts taken from reference TRBV3-1 and TRBJ2-2, reads DTAVSQTPKYLVTQMGNDKSIKCEQNLGHDTMYWYKQDSKKFLKIMFSYNNKELIINETVPNRFSPKSPDKAHLNLHINSLELGDSAVYFCASSQLAGNSLGTGELFFGEGSRLTVL.